The TCR beta chain described here comes from a study of cytomegalovirus exposure and HLA in healthy donors. Study details: Prior work identified around 100 million unique TCR beta sequences in about 179 million T cells.

About this clone itself: The antigen remains unidentified.

Researchers ran the PCR with 60 Vbeta and 13 Jbeta primers. Repertoires were generated with immunoSEQ multiplex PCR, while TCRdb's copy carries only in-frame clones and drops some. The profile covers roughly 150,000 clones, with 80% to 85% appearing a single time and around 4.1% taken by the ten largest. The CDR3 loop spans 15 amino acids. Germline lookup yields CDR1 MDHEN and CDR2 SYDVKM. V was pared by 4 bases and J by 6 bases, with 19 bases between. Study-wide results and caveats: Three of the chains that were CMV-associated were confirmed in vitro to be specific for CMV antigens. Later analysis found that TCR beta chains associated with HLA were more clonally expanded than other, equally common chains.

Sequencing was carried out using PBMCs. The origin of this receptor is a man in his fifties or sixties in good health and CMV-seropositive. The chain has TRBV28 and TRBJ2-7, with unresolved D. The CDR3 DNA reads as TGTGCCAGCAGTTCCCCCCTGGCCGGAGATCTCGAGCAGTACTTC. Its protein is CASSSPLAGDLEQYF.